The 4 T cell receptor beta chains presented below share a single source sample, sequenced in a study of identical twins. TCRdb recomputed calls from the 5' RACE reads with MiXCR, one row per CDR3 protein. The repertoire includes 450,000 or so distinct CDR3 sequences, more than 13% of them detected once, and approximately 1% sits in the top ten. These data were also reused for a study on yellow fever vaccine responses in identical twins.

The source material was CD4+ T cells sorted from blood. These receptors came from a woman aged 18-29 years in good health.

This clonotype was detected many times. The rearrangement links TRBV5-4 to TRBJ2-2; D unresolved. Germline CDR1 reads SGHNT; CDR2 reads YYREEE (reference sequence). The CDR3 consists of 16 residues. Trimming took 3 bases from V and 4 from J, leaving 16 bases between them. The CDR3 loop reads CASSSWTRRSTGELFF. Written as DNA, the CDR3 is TGTGCCAGCAGCTCCTGGACCCGACGGTCCACCGGGGAGCTGTTTTTT.

The J gene is TRBJ2-7, the V gene TRBV11-2; 7 nucleotides line up with TRBD2. This CDR3 region has 14 residues. CDR1 is SGHAT and CDR2 is FQNNGV in the germline V gene. J lost 3 bases, V lost 5 bases, and 7 bases had no gene match. The CDR3 region is CASSVRGGNYEQYF. The CDR3 nucleotides read TGTGCCAGCAGCGTCCGGGGAGGGAACTACGAGCAGTACTTC.

This clonotype turned up a few times. The chain links TRBV6-2 or TRBV6-3 to TRBJ2-5, with 11 bases aligning to TRBD2. This CDR3 has 13 residues. Germline CDR1 MNHEY, CDR2 SVGEGT. V was clipped by 6 bases and J by 3 bases; unmatched bases: 0. Here the CDR3 DNA reads TGTGCCAGCAGGACTAGCGGGGAAGAGACCCAGTACTTC. Translation gives CASRTSGEETQYF.

This clonotype was seen only a few times. This rearrangement joins TRBV6-2 or TRBV6-3 to TRBJ2-1; TRBD2 matches at 8 bases. This CDR3 region has 17 residues. CDR1 MNHEY and CDR2 SVGEGT come from the germline V gene. Trimming removed 6 bases from V and 1 base from J; junction bases left unmatched: 11. CDR3 sequence: CASRGLSGVPSYNEQFF. The CDR3 DNA reads as TGTGCCAGCAGGGGCCTTAGCGGGGTACCTTCCTACAATGAGCAGTTCTTC.